These 17 T cell receptor beta chains originate from one sample sequenced in a study of blood T cell repertoires in COVID-19. Sequencing was performed with immunoSEQ multiplex PCR; in TCRdb, only in-frame clones are kept and a portion is missing. Found here are 200,000 to 250,000 clones, around 81% of them singletons; the top ten hold over 7%. Sequences were obtained from peripheral blood. These receptors all stem from a woman in her sixties or seventies with acute or convalescent COVID-19.

V and J are TRBV5-8 and TRBJ2-1; maybe TRBD2 (5 bases). The CDR3 runs to 13 residues. Germline V lookup: CDR1 SGHTS, CDR2 YDEGEE. Trimming removed 7 bases at V and 8 bases at J, with 16 bases between. The CDR3 DNA follows: TGTGCCAGCGGAGAGCGGTTTCAGGATGAGCAGTTCTTC. This gives the protein CASGERFQDEQFF.

This chain links TRBV6-1 with TRBJ1-5, with unresolved D. This CDR3 region has 15 residues. Looked up from germline, CDR1 is MNHNS and CDR2 is SASEGT. Deletions cut 0 bases from V and 4 bases from J, with 10 bases between. The CDR3 bases are TGTGCCAGCAGTGAAGCGAACGGGTTTAATCAGCCCCAGCATTTT. Encoded protein: CASSEANGFNQPQHF.

In this sample, this clone turned up a few times. The CDR3, as DNA: TGTGCCAGCAGTTTGACCGGGACAAATAATCAGCCCCAGCATTTT. Amino acids: CASSLTGTNNQPQHF. The chain is built from TRBV6-5 and TRBJ1-5; the D gene is possibly TRBD1 (6 bases). Trimming pared 4 bases from V and 4 bases from J, leaving 14 bases between. Germline-derived CDR1 and CDR2 are MNHEY and SVGAGI. This CDR3 comprises 15 residues.

The chain has TRBV19 and TRBJ2-2, with TRBD1 as a possible D gene (5 bases). V lost 5 bases to trimming and J lost 4 bases, with 11 bases between them. The germline V gene has CDR1 LNHDA and CDR2 SQIVND (reference sequence). The CDR3 spans 14 residues. The DNA of the CDR3 is TGTGCCAGTAGTGCCCTAGGGGTCACCGGGGAGCTGTTTTTT. Its protein is CASSALGVTGELFF.

The J gene is TRBJ2-3, the V gene TRBV7-6; 9 bases line up with TRBD2. The germline V gene has CDR1 SGHVS and CDR2 FNYEAQ. V shed 5 bases and J 4 bases; nucleotides not matched to a gene: 13. The CDR3 totals 17 residues. The CDR3 DNA reads as TGTGCCAGCAGCCCACAGAGGCGGGGGGGCTCCGCAGATACGCAGTATTTT. Translation: CASSPQRRGGSADTQYF.

The V and J genes are TRBV25-1 and TRBJ2-5, with TRBD1 matching 9 bases. Germline trimming cut 6 bases from V and 5 bases from J; bases unmatched to any gene: 10. CDR1 MGHDK and CDR2 SYGVNS come from the germline V gene. This CDR3 contains 15 residues. Here the CDR3 reads CASRPGQGTFETQYF. CDR3 sequence (DNA): TGTGCCAGCAGGCCCGGACAGGGGACTTTTGAGACCCAGTACTTC.

This clone occurred once. The rearrangement uses TRBV18 and TRBJ2-3; 12 nucleotides line up with TRBD2. The CDR3 runs 16 residues. V shed 1 base, J shed 4 bases, and the junction held 3 bases outside the gene matches. Germline V lookup: CDR1 KGHSH, CDR2 LQKENI. This CDR3 reads CASSPRTSGDADTQYF. The CDR3 region has the DNA TGTGCCAGCTCACCACGGACTAGCGGGGACGCAGATACGCAGTATTTT.

This clone was seen more than once but under ten times. The V gene is TRBV6-2 or TRBV6-3, the J gene TRBJ1-5, with TRBD1 identical over 9 bases. J was trimmed by 4 bases and V by 5 bases; bases with no gene match: 3. Per germline, CDR1 MNHEY and CDR2 SVGEGT. CDR3 length: 14 residues. CDR3 protein: CASSRQGGNQPQHF. CDR3 DNA: TGTGCCAGCAGTCGACAGGGGGGGAATCAGCCCCAGCATTTT.

The CDR3 is CASSGGQLDTDTQYF. As DNA, the CDR3 is TGTGCCAGCAGCGGGGGACAGTTAGACACAGATACGCAGTATTTT. The chain employs TRBV5-4 and TRBJ2-3; 7 nucleotides line up with TRBD1. Unmatched junction bases numbered 7, after V lost 4 bases and J lost 2 bases. CDR1 and CDR2 from the germline V gene are SGHNT and YYREEE (reference sequence). The CDR3 length is 15 residues.

The V gene is TRBV9, the J gene TRBJ2-2; D ambiguous. Germline CDR1 SGDLS, CDR2 YYNGEE. This CDR3 comprises 14 residues. The V end was cut by 3 bases, the J end by 0 bases, with 6 bases between. The CDR3 spells CASSALSNTGELFF. DNA of the CDR3: TGTGCCAGCAGCGCCCTATCGAACACCGGGGAGCTGTTTTTT.

The chain links TRBV6-1 to TRBJ2-1; TRBD2 agrees at 8 bases. Looked up from germline, CDR1 is MNHNS and CDR2 is SASEGT. V lost 3 bases to trimming and J lost 0 bases; unmatched junction nucleotides: 7. The CDR3 is 17 amino acids. For the CDR3, the DNA is TGTGCCAGCAGTGAGTTCTCGGGGACTAGCTCCTACAATGAGCAGTTCTTC. This encodes CASSEFSGTSSYNEQFF.

CDR3 amino acids: CASDRDGNTIYF. CDR3 DNA sequence: TGTGCCAGCGACAGGGACGGAAACACCATATATTTT. V gene TRBV5-5 combines with J gene TRBJ1-3, with 7 bases matching TRBD1. Per the germline V gene, CDR1 is SGHKS and CDR2 is YYEKEE (reference sequence). The junction had 2 bases not matched to a gene; V was cut back by 7 bases and J by 4 bases. CDR3 length: 12 amino acids. Based on the CDR3 plus reference TRBV5-5 and TRBJ1-3, the full variable domain is DAGVTQSPTHLIKTRGQQVTLRCSPISGHKSVSWYQQVLGQGPQFIFQYYEKEERGRGNFPDRFSARQFPNYSSELNVNALLLGDSALYLCASDRDGNTIYFGEGSWLTVV.

The chain is built from TRBV27 and TRBJ2-7; D remains unclear. This CDR3 is built from 15 residues. Trimming took off 4 bases at V and 1 base at J, with 14 bases between the two ends. Looked up from germline, CDR1 is MNHEY and CDR2 is SMNVEV (reference sequence). CDR3 nucleotides: TGTGCCAGCAGTTCGAGTGGAGACCCTTCCTACGAGCAGTACGTC. Translation: CASSSSGDPSYEQYV.

The rearrangement joins TRBV2 to TRBJ2-2, with TRBD2 identical over 9 bases. Germline V gives CDR1 SNHLY, CDR2 FYNNEI. V gave up 2 bases and J gave up 7 bases; unmatched junction bases: 5. The CDR3 spans 15 residues. The CDR3 here is CASSENLAGNGELFF. In DNA form, the CDR3 reads TGTGCCAGCAGTGAAAACCTAGCGGGGAACGGGGAGCTGTTTTTT.

This clone was recorded once. This chain uses TRBV29-1 with TRBJ2-3; tentatively, D is TRBD2 (6 bases). In germline, CDR1 is SQVTM, CDR2 ANQGSEA. The CDR3 extends over 12 amino acids. Trimming shortened V by 3 bases and J by 6 bases, and 10 bases separated the two germline ends. This CDR3 reads CSVESTRDTQYF. CDR3 in DNA: TGCAGCGTTGAGTCGACTAGGGATACGCAGTATTTT.

The chain joins TRBV7-2 to TRBJ2-5; 9 positions match TRBD1. With V trimmed by 6 bases and J by 4 bases, 3 bases remained unmatched. The CDR3 spans 13 residues. The V gene's germline CDR1 is SGHTA and CDR2 FQGNSA. CDR3 sequence reads: CASRQGAGETQYF. As DNA, the CDR3 is TGTGCCAGCAGACAGGGGGCCGGAGAGACCCAGTACTTC.

The chain has TRBV9 and TRBJ2-3, with D unclear. The germline V gene encodes CDR1 SGDLS and CDR2 YYNGEE. The V gene lost 1 base and the J gene lost 0 bases, with 6 bases spanning the gap. The CDR3 runs 14 residues. The CDR3 nucleotides read TGTGCCAGCAGCGTACGGCGGAGCACAGATACGCAGTATTTT. This gives the protein CASSVRRSTDTQYF.